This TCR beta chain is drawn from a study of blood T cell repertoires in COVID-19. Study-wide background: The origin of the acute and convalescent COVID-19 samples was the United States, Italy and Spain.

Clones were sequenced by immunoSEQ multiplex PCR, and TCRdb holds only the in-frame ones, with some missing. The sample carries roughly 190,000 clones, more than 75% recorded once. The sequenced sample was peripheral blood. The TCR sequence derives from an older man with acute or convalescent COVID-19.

This chain's CDR3 is CASSQVTSVDTQYF. CDR3 in DNA: TGCGCCAGCAGCCAAGTTACTAGCGTGGATACGCAGTATTTT. V gene TRBV4-1 combines with J gene TRBJ2-3; 7 bases align to TRBD2. Germline lookup yields CDR1 MGHRA and CDR2 YSYEKL. The CDR3 runs to 14 residues. Trimming at V came to 1 base and at J to 6 bases, leaving 4 bases not matched to a gene.